This T cell receptor (beta chain) is drawn from a study of control samples from healthy donors and cancer patients. Profiled with immunoSEQ multiplex PCR; TCRdb holds only in-frame clones, not every one. The sample lists some 82,000 clones; 70% to 85% were seen once. Germline CDR1 reads MNHNY; CDR2 reads SVGAGI (reference sequence). V lost 5 bases, J lost 1 base, and 21 bases lay in between. The CDR3 is made up of 19 amino acids. This chain joins TRBV6-6 and TRBJ2-6, with D possibly TRBD1 on 5 matching bases. The source material was PBMCs. The TCR sequence derives from a man in his sixties with head and neck cancer. In nucleotides, the CDR3 is TGTGCCAGCAGTCCCCTCTCGTGGGGCACTCGATCTGGGGCCAACGTCCTGACTTTC. It is translated as CASSPLSWGTRSGANVLTF.